This TCR beta chain was captured by sequencing in a study of T cell changes during pregnancy in multiple sclerosis. This CDR3 has 16 residues. Germline-derived CDR1 and CDR2 are SGHNT and YYREEE (reference sequence). Assay: immunoSEQ multiplex PCR; the TCRdb copy retains only in-frame clones and omits some. The profile covers around 71,000 clones, with roughly 92% appearing a single time and roughly 1.2% taken by the ten largest. On this clone itself: The germline gene is not matched at one end of the junction; a read error may be the cause.

The V and J genes are TRBV5-4 and TRBJ1-1; 7 nucleotides align to TRBD1. The receptor's source is a female donor with multiple sclerosis, enrolled in a pregnancy study. This specimen consisted of peripheral blood, obtained in the third trimester of pregnancy. The CDR3 is CASTLGWAGGHTEAFF. The CDR3 DNA is TGTGCCAGCACCTTGGGCTGGGCAGGGGGGCACACTGAAGCTTTCTTT.